The entry below gives a single T cell receptor beta chain sequence along with its context. With V trimmed by 6 bases and J by 0 bases, 9 bases remained unmatched. CDR1 is KGHSH, CDR2 LQKENI, per germline. CDR3 size: 18 residues. These data are taken from a study of blood T cell repertoires in COVID-19. Generated by immunoSEQ multiplex PCR, the TCRdb table keeps only in-frame clones and is missing some. The sample holds 140,000 to 150,000 clones, roughly 81% seen once. The sequenced sample consisted of peripheral blood. This chain joins TRBV18 and TRBJ1-6, with 9 bases that match TRBD1. The origin of this receptor is a human donor with acute or convalescent COVID-19. The donor label of this sample is uncertain. The CDR3, as DNA: TGTGCCAGCTCCGATTCGGGACAGGGAAGCTCCTATAATTCACCCCTCCACTTT. Its protein product is CASSDSGQGSSYNSPLHF.